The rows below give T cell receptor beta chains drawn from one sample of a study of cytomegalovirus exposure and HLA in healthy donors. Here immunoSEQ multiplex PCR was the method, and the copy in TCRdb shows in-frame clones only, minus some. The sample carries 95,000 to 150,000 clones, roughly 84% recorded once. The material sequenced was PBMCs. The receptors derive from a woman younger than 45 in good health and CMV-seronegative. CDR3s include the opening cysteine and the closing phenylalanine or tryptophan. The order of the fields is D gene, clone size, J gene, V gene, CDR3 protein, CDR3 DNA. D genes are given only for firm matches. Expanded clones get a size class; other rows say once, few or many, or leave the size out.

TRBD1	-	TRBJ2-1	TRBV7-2	CASSQTGQGARRAYNEQFF	TGTGCCAGCAGCCAGACGGGACAGGGGGCGCGAAGGGCTTACAATGAGCAGTTCTTC
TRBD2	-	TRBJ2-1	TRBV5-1	CASSLTTAGLAGLYNEQFF	TGCGCCAGCAGCTTGACTACCGCGGGACTAGCGGGACTTTACAATGAGCAGTTCTTC
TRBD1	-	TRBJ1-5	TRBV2	CASRETGGGQPQHF	TGTGCCAGCAGGGAAACAGGGGGCGGGCAGCCCCAGCATTTT
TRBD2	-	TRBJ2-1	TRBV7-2	CASRPAGGPSNEQFF	TGTGCCAGCAGGCCAGCGGGGGGGCCTAGCAATGAGCAGTTCTTC
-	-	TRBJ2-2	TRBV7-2	CASSPPGRGAAGELFF	TGTGCCAGCAGCCCACCCGGCCGCGGTGCAGCCGGGGAGCTGTTTTTT
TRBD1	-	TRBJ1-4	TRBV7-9	CASSRAGGLGEKLFF	TGTGCCAGCAGCCGTGCAGGGGGCCTGGGAGAAAAACTGTTTTTT
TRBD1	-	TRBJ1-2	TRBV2	CAGRTGEYGYTF	TGTGCCGGAAGGACAGGGGAGTATGGCTACACCTTC
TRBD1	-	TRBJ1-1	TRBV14	CASSTTGLVNTEAFF	TGTGCCAGCAGCACGACAGGGCTCGTGAACACTGAAGCTTTCTTT
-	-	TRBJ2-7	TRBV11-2	CASSLNGAYEQYF	TGTGCCAGCAGCTTAAACGGGGCCTACGAGCAGTACTTC
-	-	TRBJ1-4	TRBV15	CATSSPAGRTNEKLFF	TGTGCCACCAGCAGCCCGGCAGGCAGAACTAATGAAAAACTGTTTTTT
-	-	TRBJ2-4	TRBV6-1	CASSVRQVGSKNIQYF	TGTGCCAGCAGTGTCCGACAGGTTGGGTCCAAAAACATTCAGTACTTC
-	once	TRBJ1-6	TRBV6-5	CASSYSPGSDSPLHF	TGTGCCAGCAGTTACTCGCCCGGGAGTGATTCACCCCTCCACTTT
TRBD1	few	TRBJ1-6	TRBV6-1	CASSVMTGAGSPLHF	TGTGCCAGCAGTGTCATGACAGGGGCTGGTTCACCCCTCCACTTT
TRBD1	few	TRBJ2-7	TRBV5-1	CASSKRTGNGVDEQYF	TGCGCCAGCAGCAAACGGACAGGGAACGGGGTCGACGAGCAGTACTTC
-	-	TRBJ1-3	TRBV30	CAWSADTDSGNTIYF	TGTGCCTGGAGTGCGGACACGGACTCTGGAAACACCATATATTTT
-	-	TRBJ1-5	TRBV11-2	CASSFSSNQPQHF	TGTGCCAGCAGCTTCAGTAGCAATCAGCCCCAGCATTTT
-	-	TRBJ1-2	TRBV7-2	CASSSRTANYGYTF	TGTGCCAGCAGCTCTCGGACAGCTAACTATGGCTACACCTTC
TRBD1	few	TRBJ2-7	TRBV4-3	CASSQEARGITYEQYF	TGCGCCAGCAGCCAAGAGGCCAGGGGGATAACCTACGAGCAGTACTTC
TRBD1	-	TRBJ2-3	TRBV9	CASSPRQGEDTQYF	TGTGCCAGCAGCCCCAGACAGGGAGAAGATACGCAGTATTTT
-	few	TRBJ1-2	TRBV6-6	CASSYDRYYGYTF	TGTGCCAGCAGTTACGACAGATATTATGGCTACACCTTC
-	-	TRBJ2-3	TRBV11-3	CASSFGGTGTDTQYF	TGTGCCAGCAGCTTTGGGGGGACGGGCACAGATACGCAGTATTTT
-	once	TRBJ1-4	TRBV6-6	CASSYSRVEKLFF	TGTGCCAGCAGTTACTCCCGGGTTGAAAAACTGTTTTTT
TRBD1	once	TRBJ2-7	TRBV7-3	CASSPQPGQGGPYF	TGTGCCAGCAGCCCGCAGCCCGGACAGGGGGGGCCGTACTTC
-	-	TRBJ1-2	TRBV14	CASSPRLSANYGYTF	TGTGCCAGCAGCCCGAGACTGTCAGCTAACTATGGCTACACCTTC
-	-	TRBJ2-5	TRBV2	CASSHRTAQETQYF	TGTGCCAGCAGCCACCGGACAGCCCAAGAGACCCAGTACTTC
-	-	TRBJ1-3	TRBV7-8	CASSLGQHSGNTIYF	TGTGCCAGCAGCTTAGGACAGCACTCTGGAAACACCATATATTTT
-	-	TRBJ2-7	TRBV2	CASAVSHEQYF	TGTGCCAGCGCGGTGAGCCACGAGCAGTACTTC